The clone carrying this T cell receptor beta chain was recorded a few times. Time point: 2015-2016 season, 7 days after influenza vaccination. No donor had influenza vaccine in the prior 6 months; all lived in the community. Cells are cTfh (non-naive CD4+CXCR5+PD-1+), split by ICOS and CD38 into double-positive or double-negative. Generated by immunoSEQ multiplex PCR, the TCRdb table keeps only in-frame clones and is missing some. Here the sample spans fewer than 9,000 clones, about 88% being singletons. This sample was taken from a study of follicular helper T cells after annual influenza vaccination. Across the whole study: For some subjects, blood spans the 2013-2014, 2014-2015 and 2015-2016 annual vaccinations.

The sequenced sample was CXCR5+ CD38- circulating T follicular helper cells from blood, obtained 7 days after influenza vaccination. The subset is: circulating Tfh, non-naive CD4+CXCR5+PD-1+ (ICOS+CD38+ or ICOS-CD38-). This clonotype was sampled from an adult who received the influenza vaccine.

This CDR3 reads CASSLDDRGKQYF. CDR3 DNA: TGTGCCAGCAGTTTAGACGACAGGGGAAAGCAGTACTTC. This rearrangement joins TRBV28 to TRBJ2-7; 8 bases map to TRBD1. In germline, CDR1 is MDHEN, CDR2 SYDVKM. This CDR3 is built from 13 residues. V lost 2 bases and J lost 8; bases outside the gene matches: 5.